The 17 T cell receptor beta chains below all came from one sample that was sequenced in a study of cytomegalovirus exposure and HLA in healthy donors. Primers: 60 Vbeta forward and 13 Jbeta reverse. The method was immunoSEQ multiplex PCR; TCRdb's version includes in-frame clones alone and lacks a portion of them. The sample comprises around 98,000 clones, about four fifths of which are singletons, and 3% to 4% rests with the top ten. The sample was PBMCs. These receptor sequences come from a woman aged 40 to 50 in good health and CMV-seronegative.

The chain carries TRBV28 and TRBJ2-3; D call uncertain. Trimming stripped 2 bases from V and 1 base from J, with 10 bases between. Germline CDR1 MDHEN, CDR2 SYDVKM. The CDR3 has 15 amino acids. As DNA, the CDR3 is TGTGCCAGCAGTTTAGCGACTTACGGCACAGATACGCAGTATTTT. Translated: CASSLATYGTDTQYF.

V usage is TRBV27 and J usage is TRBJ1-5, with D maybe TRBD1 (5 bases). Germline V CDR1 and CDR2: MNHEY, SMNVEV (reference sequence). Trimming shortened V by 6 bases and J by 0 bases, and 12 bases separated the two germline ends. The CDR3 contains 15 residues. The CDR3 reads CASRPGQYSNQPQHF. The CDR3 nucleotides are TGTGCCAGCAGACCCGGACAATATAGCAATCAGCCCCAGCATTTT.

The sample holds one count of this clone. CDR3 DNA: TGTGCCAGCAGCTTATTGACTCAGGGGGCCTACCAGCCCCAGCATTTT. Residues: CASSLLTQGAYQPQHF. The genes are TRBV7-8 and TRBJ1-5, with 8 bases lining up with TRBD1. The germline CDR1 and CDR2 sequences are SGHVS and FQNEAQ. The V and J ends lost 2 bases and 7 bases, in that order; junction bases with no gene match: 10. The CDR3 sequence is 16 residues long.

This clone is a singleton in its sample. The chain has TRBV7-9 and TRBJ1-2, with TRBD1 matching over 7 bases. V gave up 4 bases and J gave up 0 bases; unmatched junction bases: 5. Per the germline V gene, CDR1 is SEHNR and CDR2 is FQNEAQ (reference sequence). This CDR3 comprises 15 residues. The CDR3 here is CASSYTGATNYGYTF. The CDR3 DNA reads TGTGCCAGCAGCTATACAGGGGCCACTAACTATGGCTACACCTTC.

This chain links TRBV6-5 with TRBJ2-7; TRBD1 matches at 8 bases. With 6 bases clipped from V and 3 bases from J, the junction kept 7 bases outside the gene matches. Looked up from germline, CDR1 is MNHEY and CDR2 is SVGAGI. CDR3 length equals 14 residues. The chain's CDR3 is CASRPGQGIYEQYF. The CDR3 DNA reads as TGTGCCAGCAGACCCGGACAGGGAATCTACGAGCAGTACTTC.

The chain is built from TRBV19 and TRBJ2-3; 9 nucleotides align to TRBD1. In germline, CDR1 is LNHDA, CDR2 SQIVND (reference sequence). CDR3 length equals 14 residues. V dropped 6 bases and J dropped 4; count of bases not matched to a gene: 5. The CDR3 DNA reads TGTGCCAGTAGGGACAGGGGACGGGCAGATACGCAGTATTTT. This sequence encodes CASRDRGRADTQYF.

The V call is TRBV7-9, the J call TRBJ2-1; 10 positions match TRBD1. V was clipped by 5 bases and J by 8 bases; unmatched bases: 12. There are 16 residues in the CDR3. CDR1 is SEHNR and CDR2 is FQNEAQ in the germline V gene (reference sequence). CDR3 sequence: CASSLRDRGARDEQFF. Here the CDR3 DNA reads TGTGCCAGCAGCCTCCGGGACAGGGGAGCCCGGGATGAGCAGTTCTTC.

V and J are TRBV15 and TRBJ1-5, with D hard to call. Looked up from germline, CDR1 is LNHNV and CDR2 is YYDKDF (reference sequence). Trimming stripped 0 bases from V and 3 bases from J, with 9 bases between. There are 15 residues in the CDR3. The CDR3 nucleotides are TGTGCCACCAGCAGAGATGGGCAGCTCAATCAGCCCCAGCATTTT. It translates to CATSRDGQLNQPQHF.

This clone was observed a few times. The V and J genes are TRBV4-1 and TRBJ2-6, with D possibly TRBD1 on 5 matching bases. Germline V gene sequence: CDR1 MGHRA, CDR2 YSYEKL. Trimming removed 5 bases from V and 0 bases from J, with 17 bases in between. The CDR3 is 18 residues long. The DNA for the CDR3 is TGCGCCAGCAGCACTTCGACAGTGCATAACTCTGGGGCCAACGTCCTGACTTTC. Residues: CASSTSTVHNSGANVLTF.

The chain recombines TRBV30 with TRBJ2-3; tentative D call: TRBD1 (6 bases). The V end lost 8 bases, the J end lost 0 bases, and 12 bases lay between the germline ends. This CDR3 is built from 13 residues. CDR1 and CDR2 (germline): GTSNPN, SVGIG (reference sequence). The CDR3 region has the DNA TGTGCCCTGGACAGAGCAAGCACAGATACGCAGTATTTT. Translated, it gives CALDRASTDTQYF. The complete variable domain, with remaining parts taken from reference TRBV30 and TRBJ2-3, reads SQTIHQWPATLVQPVGSPLSLECTVEGTSNPNLYWYRQAAGRGLQLLFYSVGIGQISSEVPQNLSASRPQDRQFILSSKKLLLSDSGFYLCALDRASTDTQYFGPGTRLTVL.

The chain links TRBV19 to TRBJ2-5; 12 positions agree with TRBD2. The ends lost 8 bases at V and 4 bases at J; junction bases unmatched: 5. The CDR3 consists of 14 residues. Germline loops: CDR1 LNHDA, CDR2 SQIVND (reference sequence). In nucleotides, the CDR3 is TGTGCCAGTCGGACTAGCGGGGTGGGAGAGACCCAGTACTTC. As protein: CASRTSGVGETQYF.

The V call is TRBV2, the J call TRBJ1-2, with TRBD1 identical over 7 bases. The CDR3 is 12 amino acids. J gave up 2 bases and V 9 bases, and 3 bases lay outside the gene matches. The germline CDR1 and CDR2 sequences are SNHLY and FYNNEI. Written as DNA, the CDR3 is TGTGCCAGTCAACAGGGGAACTATGGCTACACCTTC. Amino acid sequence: CASQQGNYGYTF.

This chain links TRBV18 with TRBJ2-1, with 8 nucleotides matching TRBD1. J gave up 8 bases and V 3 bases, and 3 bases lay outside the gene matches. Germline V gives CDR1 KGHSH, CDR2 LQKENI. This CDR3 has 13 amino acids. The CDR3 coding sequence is TGTGCCAGCTCACCTGGACAGGGCGATGAGCAGTTCTTC. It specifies CASSPGQGDEQFF.

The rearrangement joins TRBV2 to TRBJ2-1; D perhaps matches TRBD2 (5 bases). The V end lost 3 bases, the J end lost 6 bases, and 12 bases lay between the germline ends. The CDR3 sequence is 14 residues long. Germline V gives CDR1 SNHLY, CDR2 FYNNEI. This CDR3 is CASSDAGRCNEQFF. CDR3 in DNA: TGTGCCAGCAGTGACGCGGGCAGATGCAATGAGCAGTTCTTC. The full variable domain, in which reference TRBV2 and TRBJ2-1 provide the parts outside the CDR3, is EPEVTQTPSHQVTQMGQEVILRCVPISNHLYFYWYRQILGQKVEFLVSFYNNEISEKSEIFDDQFSVERPDGSNFTLKIRSTKLEDSAMYFCASSDAGRCNEQFFGPGTRLTVL.

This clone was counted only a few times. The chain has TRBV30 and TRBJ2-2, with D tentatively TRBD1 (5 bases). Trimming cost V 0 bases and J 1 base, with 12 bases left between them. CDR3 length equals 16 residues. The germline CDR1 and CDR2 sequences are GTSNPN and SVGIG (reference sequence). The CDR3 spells CAWSVRWQGNTGELFF. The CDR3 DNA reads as TGTGCCTGGAGTGTTCGTTGGCAGGGGAACACCGGGGAGCTGTTTTTT. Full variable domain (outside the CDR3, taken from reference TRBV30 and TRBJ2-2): SQTIHQWPATLVQPVGSPLSLECTVEGTSNPNLYWYRQAAGRGLQLLFYSVGIGQISSEVPQNLSASRPQDRQFILSSKKLLLSDSGFYLCAWSVRWQGNTGELFFGEGSRLTVL.

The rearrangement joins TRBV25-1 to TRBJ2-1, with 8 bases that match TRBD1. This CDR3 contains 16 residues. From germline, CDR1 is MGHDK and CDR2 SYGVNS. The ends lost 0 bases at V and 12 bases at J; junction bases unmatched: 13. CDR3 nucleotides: TGTGCCAGCAGTGAATATGGGGCGACAGGGGTCTACGGGCAGTTCTTC. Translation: CASSEYGATGVYGQFF.

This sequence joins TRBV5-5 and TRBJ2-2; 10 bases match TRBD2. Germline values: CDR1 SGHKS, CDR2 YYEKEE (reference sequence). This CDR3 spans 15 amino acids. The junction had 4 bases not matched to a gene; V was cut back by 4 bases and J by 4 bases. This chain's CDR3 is CASSPSGGGTGELFF. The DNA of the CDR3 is TGTGCCAGCAGCCCTAGCGGGGGTGGCACCGGGGAGCTGTTTTTT.